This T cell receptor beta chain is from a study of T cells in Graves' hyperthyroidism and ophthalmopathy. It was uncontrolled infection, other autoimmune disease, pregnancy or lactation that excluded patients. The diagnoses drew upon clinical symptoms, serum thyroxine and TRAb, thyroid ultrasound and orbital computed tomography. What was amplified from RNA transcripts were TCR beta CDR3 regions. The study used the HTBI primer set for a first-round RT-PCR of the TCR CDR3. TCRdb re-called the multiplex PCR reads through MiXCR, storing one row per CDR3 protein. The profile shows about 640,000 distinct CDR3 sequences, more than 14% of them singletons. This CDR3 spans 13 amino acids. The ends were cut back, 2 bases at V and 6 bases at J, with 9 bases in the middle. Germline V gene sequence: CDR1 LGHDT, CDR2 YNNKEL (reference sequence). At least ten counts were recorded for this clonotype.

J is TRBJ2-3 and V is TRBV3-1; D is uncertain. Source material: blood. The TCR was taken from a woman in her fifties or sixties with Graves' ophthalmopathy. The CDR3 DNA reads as TGTGCCAGCAGCCAATCCCGGTTGGATACGCAGTATTTT. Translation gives CASSQSRLDTQYF.